This TCR beta chain comes out of a study of cytomegalovirus exposure and HLA in healthy donors. CDR1 is SNHLY, CDR2 FYNNEI, per germline. The CDR3 length is 15 residues. V was cut by 1 base and J by 1 base, with 10 bases left in between. The PCR was carried out with 60 Vbeta primers and 13 Jbeta primers. Sequenced by immunoSEQ multiplex PCR; TCRdb stores in-frame clones only, minus some. The data show 95,000 to 100,000 clones, with roughly 80% seen just once and around 4% held by the top ten. The TCR was taken from a man aged 35 to 55 in good health and CMV-seronegative. J is TRBJ2-5 and V is TRBV2, with TRBD1 as a possible D gene (6 bases). The sequencing input was PBMCs. CDR3 sequence (DNA): TGTGCCAGCAGTGAAGACACAGGGATCCAAGAGACCCAGTACTTC. Translation: CASSEDTGIQETQYF.